This entry describes one T cell receptor (beta chain). CDR3 length: 14 amino acids. Germline CDR1 and CDR2: SGHTA and FQGNSA. Trimming took 4 bases from V and 7 from J, leaving 14 bases between them. This entry belongs to a study of chronic HIV infection and antiretroviral therapy. TCRdb passed the 5' RACE reads through MiXCR, listing each CDR3 protein once. The sample holds approximately 30,000 distinct CDR3 sequences, about 9.7% seen once. The V call is TRBV7-2, the J call TRBJ1-5; TRBD1 is a possible D gene (5 bases). This sequence was found in an adult who had HIV and had not received antiretroviral therapy, or was an uninfected healthy control (not recorded which). Sample: peripheral blood. As DNA, the CDR3 is TGTGCCAGCAGCTGGAGGGGAGAGGGGCAGCCCCAGCATTTT. Translation gives CASSWRGEGQPQHF.